These 28 T cell receptor beta chains were all obtained from the same sample, sequenced in a study of T cell changes during pregnancy in multiple sclerosis. Repertoires were generated with immunoSEQ multiplex PCR, while TCRdb's copy carries only in-frame clones and drops some. The table has fewer than 130,000 clones, 80% to 95% seen once; the top ten hold roughly 3.5%. The sample was peripheral blood, taken after pregnancy. These receptors were obtained from a female donor with multiple sclerosis, enrolled in a pregnancy study.

Here the CDR3 reads CASSGRTSGEYEQYF. The DNA of the CDR3 is TGCGCCAGCAGCGGGCGGACTAGCGGGGAATACGAGCAGTACTTC. The chain combines TRBV5-1 with TRBJ2-7; 12 bases agree with TRBD2. With V trimmed by 4 bases and J by 4 bases, 6 bases remained unmatched. Germline V lookup: CDR1 SGHRS, CDR2 YFSETQ. The CDR3 is 15 amino acids.

V usage is TRBV5-1 and J usage is TRBJ1-4; 10 bases match TRBD1. V lost 4 bases and J lost 0; bases outside the gene matches: 21. The CDR3 consists of 22 residues. Germline values: CDR1 SGHRS, CDR2 YFSETQ. Here the CDR3 reads CASSPSPGQGPPMMATNEKLFF. The CDR3 DNA reads TGCGCCAGCAGCCCGAGCCCGGGACAGGGGCCACCGATGATGGCAACTAATGAAAAACTGTTTTTT.

V gene TRBV27 combines with J gene TRBJ2-3; 8 bases are a match to TRBD1. The ends lost 5 bases at V and 3 bases at J; junction bases unmatched: 13. CDR1 and CDR2 (germline): MNHEY, SMNVEV (reference sequence). The CDR3 covers 17 residues. The CDR3 bases are TGTGCCAGCAGTCACGGGACAGGAGTTGGGTTAACAGATACGCAGTATTTT. It yields the protein CASSHGTGVGLTDTQYF.

The rearrangement joins TRBV30 to TRBJ2-7; 8 bases align to TRBD1. The germline gives CDR1 GTSNPN, CDR2 SVGIG (reference sequence). The CDR3 has 14 amino acids. After removal of 4 bases from V and 2 bases from J, the junction contained 7 bases not matched to a gene. In DNA form, the CDR3 reads TGTGCCTGGATCGGACAGGGTTCCCCCTACGAGCAGTACTTC. Protein product: CAWIGQGSPYEQYF.

This clone was observed once. The CDR3 loop reads CASSLARGGGTEAFF. In nucleotides, the CDR3 is TGTGCCAGCAGCCTGGCTCGGGGGGGAGGCACTGAAGCTTTCTTT. The chain joins TRBV6-6 to TRBJ1-1, with D tentatively TRBD1 (5 bases). The CDR3 sequence is 15 residues long. Germline assignment: CDR1 MNHNY and CDR2 SVGAGI (reference sequence). Trimming pared 6 bases from V and 4 bases from J, leaving 18 bases between.

This chain connects TRBV5-8 to TRBJ2-7; D perhaps matches TRBD2 (6 bases). CDR3 length: 14 amino acids. Trimming stripped 2 bases from V and 2 bases from J, with 11 bases between. From germline, CDR1 is SGHTS and CDR2 YDEGEE. The CDR3 loop is CASSFWGVAYEQYF. CDR3 bases: TGTGCCAGCAGCTTTTGGGGGGTAGCCTACGAGCAGTACTTC.

The V and J genes are TRBV6-1 and TRBJ2-6; maybe TRBD1 (5 bases). The CDR3 sequence is 14 residues long. The V gene's germline CDR1 is MNHNS and CDR2 SASEGT. The germline V and J ends were trimmed by 10 bases and 2 bases, with 12 bases remaining between them. This CDR3 reads CATTQGAGANVLTF. The CDR3 DNA sequence: TGTGCCACCACCCAAGGGGCTGGGGCCAACGTCCTGACTTTC.

The chain carries TRBV27 and TRBJ2-5, with 8 positions matching TRBD1. This CDR3 has 15 residues. The junction had 8 bases not matched to a gene; V was cut back by 2 bases and J by 6 bases. Germline V lookup: CDR1 MNHEY, CDR2 SMNVEV (reference sequence). CDR3 protein: CASSLSPTGGQTQYF. In nucleotides, the CDR3 is TGTGCCAGCAGTTTAAGTCCTACAGGGGGGCAGACCCAGTACTTC.

The chain carries TRBV5-8 and TRBJ2-7, with unresolved D. The V and J ends lost 4 bases and 4 bases respectively, with 3 bases between them. The CDR3 runs 10 residues. Germline V gives CDR1 SGHTS, CDR2 YDEGEE. CDR3 loop: CASSPYEQYF. The CDR3 DNA reads TGTGCCAGCAGCCCTTACGAGCAGTACTTC.

The chain couples TRBV18 to TRBJ1-6, with D maybe TRBD1 (6 bases). CDR1 KGHSH and CDR2 LQKENI come from the germline V gene. The length of the CDR3 is 18 residues. The germline V and J ends were trimmed by 2 bases and 7 bases, with 21 bases remaining between them. The CDR3: CASSPLGAGRHMNSPLHF. CDR3 DNA: TGTGCCAGCTCACCATTGGGGGCCGGTCGGCACATGAATTCACCCCTCCACTTT.

The chain employs TRBV18 and TRBJ2-7; 7 bases map to TRBD1. This CDR3 comprises 13 residues. V lost 1 base, J lost 3 bases, and 0 bases stayed unmatched. The germline V gene has CDR1 KGHSH and CDR2 LQKENI. The CDR3 DNA sequence: TGTGCCAGCTCACCACGGGACAGCTACGAGCAGTACTTC. It is translated as CASSPRDSYEQYF.

The chain is built from TRBV2 and TRBJ1-3, with D unclear. CDR3 length: 14 amino acids. Germline CDR1 is SNHLY and CDR2 is FYNNEI. V was clipped by 4 bases and J by 0 bases, with 7 bases between them. This CDR3 is CASSGTPSGNTIYF. DNA for the CDR3: TGTGCCAGCAGTGGAACTCCCTCTGGAAACACCATATATTTT.

V and J are TRBV6-5 and TRBJ1-1; possibly TRBD1 for D (6 bases). Trimming took 7 bases from V and 3 from J, leaving 12 bases between them. The germline V gene encodes CDR1 MNHEY and CDR2 SVGAGI. This CDR3 is built from 13 residues. The CDR3 loop is CASTGGLDTEAFF. The CDR3 bases are TGTGCCAGCACCGGGGGGCTGGACACTGAAGCTTTCTTT.

This chain connects TRBV11-1 to TRBJ1-3; D gene ambiguous. V shed 2 bases and J shed 3 bases, with 17 bases lying between them. Germline V gives CDR1 SGHAT, CDR2 FQDESV (reference sequence). This CDR3 is 17 amino acids long. The CDR3 region is CASSLWWETTDGNTIYF. The DNA of the CDR3 is TGTGCCAGCAGCTTATGGTGGGAGACTACGGATGGAAACACCATATATTTT.

The chain uses TRBV7-2 and TRBJ1-5; D gene ambiguous. The CDR3 is 14 amino acids. The germline V and J ends were trimmed by 4 bases and 5 bases, with 12 bases remaining between them. Germline CDR1 is SGHTA and CDR2 is FQGNSA. CDR3 protein: CASSYLREDQPQHF. In DNA form, the CDR3 reads TGTGCCAGCAGCTACCTTCGCGAGGATCAGCCCCAGCATTTT. The full variable domain, its missing parts supplied by reference TRBV7-2 and TRBJ1-5, is GAGVSQSPSNKVTEKGKDVELRCDPISGHTALYWYRQSLGQGLEFLIYFQGNSAPDKSGLPSDRFSAERTGGSVSTLTIQRTQQEDSAVYLCASSYLREDQPQHFGDGTRLSIL.

The rearrangement links TRBV6-5 to TRBJ2-1; 11 bases match TRBD2. The CDR3 runs 15 residues. The germline CDR1 and CDR2 sequences are MNHEY and SVGAGI. Trimming took 5 bases from V and 5 from J; bases not matched to a gene: 5. CDR3 protein: CASSPRLAGHNEQFF. For the CDR3, the DNA is TGTGCCAGCAGTCCACGACTAGCGGGGCACAATGAGCAGTTCTTC.

This clone was seen a single time. The CDR3 reads CASSFPGQGNTEAFF. The CDR3, as DNA: TGTGCCAGCAGTTTCCCGGGACAGGGGAACACTGAAGCTTTCTTT. The J gene is TRBJ1-1, the V gene TRBV6-5; 9 positions match TRBD1. Germline V gene data show CDR1 as MNHEY and CDR2 as SVGAGI. V lost 4 bases, J lost 1 base, and 4 bases stayed unmatched. The CDR3 totals 15 residues.

This clone was observed once. The genes are TRBV2 and TRBJ2-1; 12 positions agree with TRBD2. This CDR3 region has 13 residues. Trimming removed 10 bases from V and 3 bases from J; junction bases left unmatched: 1. Germline V gene sequence: CDR1 SNHLY, CDR2 FYNNEI. The CDR3 sequence: CAKTSGGYNEQFF. In DNA, the CDR3 is TGTGCCAAGACTAGCGGGGGCTACAATGAGCAGTTCTTC.

This clone was seen just once. The V gene is TRBV2, the J gene TRBJ1-5; D is uncertain. The V end lost 1 base, the J end lost 0 bases, and 7 bases lay between the germline ends. The CDR3 loop spans 15 amino acids. Germline V lookup: CDR1 SNHLY, CDR2 FYNNEI. CDR3 region: CASSEDSYSNQPQHF. The CDR3 nucleotides are TGTGCCAGCAGTGAAGACAGTTATAGCAATCAGCCCCAGCATTTT.

The chain recombines TRBV18 with TRBJ1-5; possibly TRBD1 for D (6 bases). The germline CDR1 and CDR2 sequences are KGHSH and LQKENI. The CDR3 consists of 16 residues. Between the trimmed V and J ends, which lost 5 bases and 4 bases, there was a span of 18 bases. CDR3 in amino acids: CASSKSVRGKNQPQHF. CDR3 DNA: TGTGCCAGCTCAAAAAGTGTCAGGGGAAAAAATCAGCCCCAGCATTTT.

The chain couples TRBV5-1 to TRBJ2-5, with 11 positions matching TRBD1. CDR1 SGHRS and CDR2 YFSETQ come from the germline V gene. There are 17 residues in the CDR3. V shed 4 bases and J 4 bases; nucleotides not matched to a gene: 12. In DNA, the CDR3 is TGCGCCAGCAGCCTGGCCAGGACAGGGGGCGCGTTAGAGACCCAGTACTTC. This encodes CASSLARTGGALETQYF.

The V and J genes are TRBV30 and TRBJ1-4; D unclear. Per germline, CDR1 GTSNPN and CDR2 SVGIG (reference sequence). CDR3 length: 13 amino acids. V was shortened by 6 bases and J by 10 bases, with 18 bases between the two germline ends. CDR3 amino acids: CACDWASGGKLFF. The CDR3 bases are TGTGCCTGCGATTGGGCCTCTGGAGGAAAACTGTTTTTT.

V is TRBV7-6 and J is TRBJ1-3; weak D call: TRBD1 (5 bases). The germline V and J ends were trimmed by 5 bases and 2 bases, with 16 bases remaining between them. Germline assignment: CDR1 SGHVS and CDR2 FNYEAQ. The CDR3 spans 16 residues. This chain's CDR3 is CASSPTVTAPGNTIYF. The CDR3 coding sequence is TGTGCCAGCAGCCCAACAGTGACAGCCCCTGGAAACACCATATATTTT. The whole variable domain, remainder taken from reference TRBV7-6 and TRBJ1-3, is GAGVSQSPRYKVTKRGQDVALRCDPISGHVSLYWYRQALGQGPEFLTYFNYEAQQDKSGLPNDRFSAERPEGSISTLTIQRTEQRDSAMYRCASSPTVTAPGNTIYFGEGSWLTVV.

This chain joins TRBV11-2 and TRBJ2-7, with D tentatively TRBD1 (5 bases). The germline CDR1 and CDR2 sequences are SGHAT and FQNNGV. The CDR3 runs to 13 residues. Trimming shortened V by 2 bases and J by 4 bases, and 9 bases separated the two germline ends. DNA for the CDR3: TGTGCCAGCAGCTTAAGTTCAGGGTACGAGCAGTACTTC. Its translation: CASSLSSGYEQYF.

The CDR3 nucleotides read TGTGCCACCAGCAGAGTAGGTCTTAGCGGAAAATCGAACACTGAAGCTTTCTTT. It is translated as CATSRVGLSGKSNTEAFF. This chain joins TRBV15 and TRBJ1-1; D is ambiguous. CDR1 and CDR2 (germline): LNHNV, YYDKDF (reference sequence). The CDR3 is 18 amino acids. Trimming pared 1 base from V and 1 base from J, leaving 19 bases between.

This clone was observed a few times. The rearrangement links TRBV7-9 to TRBJ1-6; the D gene is possibly TRBD1 (5 bases). Deletions cut 2 bases from V and 6 bases from J, with 17 bases between. The CDR3 spans 17 residues. Germline loops: CDR1 SEHNR, CDR2 FQNEAQ (reference sequence). The CDR3 DNA reads TGTGCCAGCAGCTTACTTTCAGGGTGGATTCGTAATTCACCCCTCCACTTT. This translates into CASSLLSGWIRNSPLHF.

The chain uses TRBV25-1 and TRBJ1-3, with D unclear. The CDR3 extends over 17 amino acids. Germline V gene sequence: CDR1 MGHDK, CDR2 SYGVNS. Trimming left V 2 bases short and J 0 bases short, with 14 bases between. CDR3 sequence reads: CASSELPGINSGNTIYF. The CDR3 DNA reads TGTGCCAGCAGTGAACTCCCCGGGATCAACTCTGGAAACACCATATATTTT.

The chain links TRBV6-1 to TRBJ2-2; a possible D gene is TRBD2 (5 bases). There are 16 residues in the CDR3. Between the trimmed V and J ends, which lost 1 base and 3 bases, there was a span of 12 bases. Germline loops: CDR1 MNHNS, CDR2 SASEGT. DNA of the CDR3: TGTGCCAGCAGTGAAGACTCCAGAGGGTACACCGGGGAGCTGTTTTTT. Translating it yields CASSEDSRGYTGELFF.